Following are 4 T cell receptor beta chains from one sample sequenced in a study of human versus mouse CDR3 diversity and MHC coevolution. Data came from immunoSEQ multiplex PCR; TCRdb stores just in-frame clones and leaves some out. The sample contains roughly 80,000 clones, just under 95% of which appear only once. The source material was naive CD4+ T cells from blood. Subset specified: CD45RO-negative CD62L-positive naive CD4 T cells. Every receptor here comes from a person aged 30-70 years in good health.

The sample holds one count of this clone. The CDR3 region has the DNA TGTGCCAGCAGCCCAGGACAGGTCGAGGGTTGGGGCTACACCTTC. As protein: CASSPGQVEGWGYTF. The chain couples TRBV7-9 to TRBJ1-2; TRBD1 matches 7 bases. The trim removed 5 bases at V and 8 bases at J, leaving 14 bases unmatched. This CDR3 is 15 amino acids long. Germline assignment: CDR1 SEHNR and CDR2 FQNEAQ (reference sequence).

This chain connects TRBV2 to TRBJ1-1, with 7 bases aligning to TRBD1. V lost 5 bases, J lost 3 bases, and 3 bases stayed unmatched. CDR3 size: 13 residues. Germline V gene data show CDR1 as SNHLY and CDR2 as FYNNEI. CDR3: CASSITGDTEAFF. The CDR3 DNA reads TGTGCCAGCAGTATTACAGGGGACACTGAAGCTTTCTTT.

The chain combines TRBV7-2 with TRBJ2-1, with 12 positions matching TRBD1. This CDR3 region has 14 residues. Trimming cost V 5 bases and J 8 bases; bases outside gene matches: 4. Germline V gene sequence: CDR1 SGHTA, CDR2 FQGNSA. The CDR3 sequence is CASSVGQGAYEQFF. CDR3 DNA: TGTGCCAGCAGCGTGGGACAGGGGGCCTATGAGCAGTTCTTC.

In nucleotides, the CDR3 is TGTGCCAGCAGCTTCGGGACAGGGGGTGCGGTCACTGAAGCTTTCTTT. Its protein is CASSFGTGGAVTEAFF. The V gene is TRBV5-6, the J gene TRBJ1-1; 11 bases match TRBD1. Germline CDR1 and CDR2: SGHDT and YYEEEE. This CDR3 is 16 amino acids long. V dropped 2 bases and J dropped 4; count of bases not matched to a gene: 7.